This T cell receptor beta chain was obtained from a study of cytomegalovirus exposure and HLA in healthy donors. Points from the study as a whole: Several of the most significant clusters were apparently associated with common viral pathogens in a later analysis. In a later analysis, compared with equally common non-associated chains, HLA-associated beta chains were more expanded. The authors later found TCR association rates varying by HLA locus, with DRB1 most and HLA-C fewest.

This clone was observed once. Its antigen is not identified. V lost 6 bases and J lost 2, with 20 bases in between. The germline V gene has CDR1 MNHGY and CDR2 SVAAGI. CDR3 length equals 16 residues. Amplification used 60 Vbeta primers and 13 Jbeta primers. The assay was immunoSEQ multiplex PCR, and TCRdb's table has in-frame clones only and misses some. The table includes fewer than 200,000 clones, approximately 79% detected once. What was sequenced was PBMCs. The source of this sequence is a man aged 35 to 55 in good health and CMV-seronegative. The chain is built from TRBV6-9 and TRBJ2-7, with a weak D call TRBD2 (6 bases). Here the CDR3 reads CASSRSGGPYTYEQYF. CDR3 DNA sequence: TGTGCCAGCAGCAGGTCCGGGGGACCTTACACCTACGAGCAGTACTTC.